Reported below is one T cell receptor (beta chain). This clone came up a few times. What antigen it recognizes has not been identified. Base quality data are lacking; no much larger clone is found one base away. Libraries were built with the immunoSEQ multiplex PCR assay. TCRdb re-hosts the immuneACCESS table, in-frame sequences only. Its copies lack some clones; in the studies checked, an unresolved V gene accounts for under half of them, and the cause for the rest is not known. The sample profile shows roughly 63,000 clones; roughly 90% of them were found once. Around 1.7% of the sample comes from the top ten. These data belong to a study of control samples from healthy donors and cancer patients (TCRdb year 2020). Including the terminal cysteine and phenylalanine, the CDR3 comprises 15 residues. CDR3 DNA is the only sequence kept; it has 45 bases, read in frame from the first base. The germline V gene specifies SGDLS as CDR1 and YYNGEE as CDR2. V loses 0 bases of germline sequence and J loses 2 bases, and the interval between the two ends is 11 bases.

The receptor's source is a man aged 40-50 years with colorectal cancer. The rearranged chain carries TRBV9 and TRBJ2-5, with no confident D gene call. Sequencing used PBMCs. The CDR3 has the sequence CASSVAMGEQETQYF. The DNA sequence reads TGTGCCAGCAGCGTAGCAATGGGTGAGCAAGAGACCCAGTACTTC.